This T cell receptor (beta chain) was identified in a study of human T cells and chemical hapten exposure (dated by TCRdb to the early 2020s). Looking at the study overall: For sensitization, 2% DPC in acetone was applied to a roughly 2 cm by roughly 2 cm area of upper inner arm skin. Weekly therapeutic DPC doses were additionally applied to the scalp of patients throughout the roughly 22-week study period. Patch testing was performed on the upper back with Finn chambers containing 0.01% DPC, and the patch tests were scored after 6 days according to International Contact Dermatitis Research Group standards. The mostly female patient cohort included alopecia areata with under or over 50% scalp involvement, alopecia totalis and alopecia universalis. Libraries were pooled for sequencing, and per-sample TCR yields varied mainly because of small differences in library volumes within the pool. In alopecia patients, the study followed how the peripheral blood TCR repertoire changed in vivo over primary and secondary sensitization to diphenylcyclopropenone (DPC), a hapten. Blood was sampled from patients pre-sensitization (week 0) and at 2, 6 and about 24 weeks after DPC sensitization. About 28 alopecia patients gave blood for TCR sequencing at one to four time points (pre-sensitization, 2, 6 and 24 weeks). The full study reports these points: DPC sensitization did not change the number of TCRs with a frequency above 1 in 1000, and there was no evidence of changes in global repertoire structure. Significantly more large CDR3 similarity clusters were formed by expanded TCRs than by pre-sensitization or healthy control sets, consistent with antigen-driven responses. Because every patient had alopecia, a presumed autoimmune disease, the patients' immune response might differ from that of healthy individuals. A positive correlation was found between the number of PT1 expanded TCRs and patch test score, with significance reached at thresholds 8, 16 and 32 but not 4. After repeated subsampling, the strength of the expansion versus patch-test correlation and the threshold at which it became significant changed.

Receptors were amplified or captured by RACE. Sequencing was performed on a NextSeq 500. During library preparation, unique molecular identifiers were attached to individual cDNA molecules so that TCRs could be counted in a quantitative, reproducible way. Each blood RNA sample was used to sequence both TCR alpha and TCR beta chains. In the source study's methods: A median of around 96,000 TCRs per sample was observed, with a range of 23,224 to 690,600. V, J and CDR3 annotation of the TCR reads was carried out using the Decombinator software suite. For the PS versus PT1 abundance plots, all samples were subsampled to the same number of TCRs (28,000). TCRs were defined as expanded if absent before sensitization and observed at least eight times at the 2-week time point. The public reads were quality trimmed at Q25 with fastp and then assembled into clones with MiXCR by TCRdb, keeping productive beta chains. All rows with the same CDR3 protein become a single entry with the most common DNA and genes. The V and J calls follow TCRdb's processing rather than the paper's. The sample table lists about 380,000 distinct CDR3 sequences, about 4.4% of them with a count of one. The top ten clones comprise 2% to 2.5% of the sample.

The sample's time point label, decoded: patch test 1, 2 weeks after DPC sensitization. The treatment or condition label of this sample denotes: therapeutic diphenylcyclopropenone sensitization with weekly scalp DPC. At every patch-test visit, the blood draw took place before the patch test was put on. To be eligible, patients had to be aged 18 to 70, diagnosed with alopecia and judged suitable for DPC therapy, while pregnant patients were excluded. Unfractionated whole blood was collected in Tempus Blood RNA tubes, and total RNA was extracted from that blood. The cysteine opens and the phenylalanine closes a CDR3 of 14 amino acids. Only the CDR3 part of the read is kept: 42 bases, read in frame from the first base. The germline ends are 7 bases apart after V is trimmed by 3 bases and J by 0 bases. For CDR1 and CDR2, the germline V gene (reference sequence) lists MNHNY and SVGAGI. This clonotype was detected ten times or more. Its antigen specificity is not known. Base-call qualities are not available, and no considerably larger clone is one nucleotide away.

The V and J genes are TRBV6-6 and TRBJ2-3; the D gene is not confidently resolved. The receptor was isolated from a woman in her fifties or sixties with alopecia areata. Some clones in this sample may be carry-over from other donors' samples. Source: whole blood, taken in connection with sensitization to the hapten diphenylcyclopropenone (DPC). The CDR3 here reads CASSYGLSTDTQYF. The bases are TGTGCCAGCAGTTATGGTCTTAGCACAGATACGCAGTATTTT.